This TCR beta chain was sequenced for a study of blood T cell repertoires in COVID-19. For the study at large: Samples representing acute and convalescent COVID-19 were sourced from the United States, Italy and Spain.

Remarks on this clone: The sample has other DNA sequences that encode this CDR3 too.

Those who participated ranged in age from roughly 18 to 100 years and resided in 24 US areas. Participants had their cohort set by participant-reported clinical history. Symptom resolution, clearance, or two negative PCRs marked donors in Cohort 3 as recovered. The germline V gene encodes CDR1 MNHEY and CDR2 SVGAGI. With 8 bases clipped from V and 3 bases from J, the junction kept 1 base outside the gene matches. The CDR3 runs to 13 residues. TCRdb's table, derived via immunoSEQ multiplex PCR, lists solely in-frame clones and lacks some. The repertoire has about 180,000 clones, more than 70% of them found once; the top ten carry 8% to 10%.

This clonotype was sampled from a woman aged 25 to 45 who had recovered from COVID-19. Sequences were obtained from PBMCs or T cells enriched from blood (not recorded which). V and J are TRBV6-5 and TRBJ2-1; 10 bases line up with TRBD2. The CDR3 spells CASRTSGYNEQFF. CDR3 bases: TGTGCCAGCCGGACTAGCGGCTACAATGAGCAGTTCTTC.